This passage covers 6 T cell receptor beta chains from one sample sequenced in a study of blood T cell repertoires in COVID-19. The data were produced by immunoSEQ multiplex PCR, yet TCRdb's version contains in-frame clones alone and is incomplete. This sample has roughly 100,000 clones, with approximately 92% found just once. The sequencing sample was made of peripheral blood. Receptors were obtained from a young man with acute or convalescent COVID-19.

The J gene is TRBJ2-7, the V gene TRBV11-2; 12 nucleotides align to TRBD1. The germline gives CDR1 SGHAT, CDR2 FQNNGV. This CDR3 spans 17 amino acids. J gave up 6 bases and V 7 bases, and 16 bases lay outside the gene matches. This CDR3 reads CASIVRGQGADVSEQYF. The DNA for the CDR3 is TGTGCCAGCATCGTAAGGGGACAGGGGGCCGATGTTTCCGAGCAGTACTTC.

The V and J genes are TRBV11-3 and TRBJ2-1; D is possibly TRBD1 (6 bases). Germline CDR1 SGHNT, CDR2 YENEEA. Deletions cut 4 bases from V and 4 bases from J, with 14 bases between. The CDR3 consists of 15 residues. The CDR3 DNA reads TGTGCCAGCAGCTCCCGACAGGAGTATTACAATGAGCAGTTCTTC. Translated: CASSSRQEYYNEQFF. The full variable domain, with the rest looked up from reference TRBV11-3 and TRBJ2-1, is EAGVVQSPRYKIIEKKQPVAFWCNPISGHNTLYWYLQNLGQGPELLIRYENEEAVDDSQLPKDRFSAERLKGVDSTLKIQPAELGDSAVYLCASSSRQEYYNEQFFGPGTRLTVL.

The CDR3 DNA sequence: TGTGCCAGCAGCTTGATTCACCAAGCGAATCGCGACTACACCTTC. This translates into CASSLIHQANRDYTF. This rearrangement joins TRBV5-8 to TRBJ1-2; D is unclear. The CDR3 has 15 residues. Germline V gives CDR1 SGHTS, CDR2 YDEGEE. V lost 1 base and J lost 10, with 20 bases in between.

The genes are TRBV27 and TRBJ2-5; the D gene is possibly TRBD1 (6 bases). V shed 6 bases and J shed 0 bases, with 20 bases lying between them. CDR1 MNHEY and CDR2 SMNVEV come from the germline V gene (reference sequence). The CDR3 has 17 residues. DNA of the CDR3: TGTGCCAGCAGGAACAGGGCCCCCAAGCGAGACCAAGAGACCCAGTACTTC. Translated: CASRNRAPKRDQETQYF.

This clone has more than one count but fewer than ten. The chain carries TRBV6-5 and TRBJ1-2; 7 positions agree with TRBD1. The CDR3 length is 13 residues. Trimming took 6 bases from V and 6 from J; bases not matched to a gene: 7. Per germline, CDR1 MNHEY and CDR2 SVGAGI. CDR3 coding DNA: TGTGCCAGCAGATGGACAGGAGAGGATGGCTACACCTTC. Translating it yields CASRWTGEDGYTF.

CDR3 sequence (DNA): TGTGCTAGTGGTTTCCCTCCAGGAGGGGGCCCTTATGGCTACACCTTC. Residues: CASGFPPGGGPYGYTF. The J gene is TRBJ1-2, the V gene TRBV12-5; TRBD1 matches at 7 bases. The V gene's germline CDR1 is LGHNT and CDR2 FRNRAP. After removal of 3 bases from V and 5 bases from J, the junction contained 12 bases not matched to a gene. The CDR3 spans 16 residues.